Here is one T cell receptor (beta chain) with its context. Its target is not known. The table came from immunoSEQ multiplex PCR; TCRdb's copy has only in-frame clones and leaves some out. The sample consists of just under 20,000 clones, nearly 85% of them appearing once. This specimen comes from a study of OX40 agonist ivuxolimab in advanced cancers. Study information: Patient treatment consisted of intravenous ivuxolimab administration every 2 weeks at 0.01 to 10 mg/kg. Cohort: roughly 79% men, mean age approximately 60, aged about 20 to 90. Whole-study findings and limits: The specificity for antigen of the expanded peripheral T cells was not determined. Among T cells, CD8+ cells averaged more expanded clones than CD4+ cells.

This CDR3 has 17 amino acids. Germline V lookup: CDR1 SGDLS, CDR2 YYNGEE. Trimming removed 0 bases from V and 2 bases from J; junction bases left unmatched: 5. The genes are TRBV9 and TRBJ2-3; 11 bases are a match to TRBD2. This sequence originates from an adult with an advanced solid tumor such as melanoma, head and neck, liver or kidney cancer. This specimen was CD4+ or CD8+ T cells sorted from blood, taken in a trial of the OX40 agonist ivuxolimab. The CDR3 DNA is TGTGCCAGCAGCGTAGTCGATAGCGGGGGGGTCACAGATACGCAGTATTTT. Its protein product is CASSVVDSGGVTDTQYF.